This TCR beta chain originates from a study of response to subunit inactivated influenza vaccine. V lost 5 bases to trimming and J lost 4 bases, with 12 bases between them. CDR1 and CDR2 from the germline V gene are PRHDT and FYEKMQ (reference sequence). The CDR3 has 14 amino acids. Concerning this clonotype itself: The antigen is undetermined.

Study results and limitations: Authors suggested each seasonal influenza vaccination recruits few new T cells.

TCRdb reprocessed the RT-PCR reads via MiXCR and lists one record per CDR3 protein. The sample includes about 520,000 distinct CDR3 sequences, over 9.5% of them seen just once. This chain uses TRBV13 with TRBJ2-1; D gene unclear. The specimen was PBMCs from blood, collected 40 to 50 days after vaccination. The sequence came from a man aged 45 to 65 who received an inactivated influenza vaccine. The CDR3 DNA is TGTGCCAGCAGCCCCCGGCTAGATTACAATGAGCAGTTCTTC. Its protein product is CASSPRLDYNEQFF.